What follows are 28 T cell receptor beta chains derived from one specimen sequenced in a study of memory CD4+ T cells and cytomegalovirus serostatus. Some clones are missing from TCRdb's copy, which holds only in-frame ones; the method was immunoSEQ multiplex PCR. The top ten hold 0.53% of the sample, which has approximately 63,000 clones, around 80% seen once. Single viable CD3+CD4+CD8-CD45RO+ cells were sorted as the memory CD4+ T cells. The sample comprised memory CD4+ T cells from blood. The receptors come from an adult in good health and CMV-seronegative. Some clones in this sample may be carry-over from other donors' samples.

The chain carries TRBV20-1 and TRBJ2-3; possibly TRBD1 or TRBD2 for D (5 bases each). V lost 6 bases to trimming and J lost 15 bases, with 19 bases between them. Germline V gene data show CDR1 as DFQATT and CDR2 as SNEGSKA (reference sequence). The CDR3 loop spans 11 amino acids. CDR3 coding DNA: TGCAGTGCAGGTGGGACCGGCCCCCGATATTTT. Translating gives CSAGGTGPRYF.

The chain recombines TRBV4-1 with TRBJ1-1; possible D gene TRBD1, 5 bases. CDR1 and CDR2 (germline): MGHRA, YSYEKL. The CDR3 loop spans 14 amino acids. V lost 0 bases and J 11 bases, leaving 16 bases between the germline ends. The chain's CDR3 is CASSQDHGPGRAFF. The CDR3 DNA reads TGCGCCAGCAGCCAAGATCACGGGCCAGGGCGGGCTTTCTTT.

This sequence joins TRBV7-9 and TRBJ2-1, with 8 positions matching TRBD2. The CDR3 is made up of 13 amino acids. From germline, CDR1 is SEHNR and CDR2 FQNEAQ (reference sequence). With 7 bases clipped from V and 8 bases from J, the junction kept 7 bases outside the gene matches. This CDR3 is CASIWAGGDEQFF. The CDR3 DNA reads TGTGCCAGCATCTGGGCGGGAGGAGATGAGCAGTTCTTC.

This clone was counted between two and nine times. The chain combines TRBV7-2 with TRBJ1-1; no firm D call. Germline V gene lookup returns CDR1 SGHTA and CDR2 FQGNSA. V dropped 1 base and J dropped 12 bases, with 15 bases sitting between them. The CDR3 length is 13 residues. The CDR3 loop reads CASSLEGFGETFF. In nucleotides, the CDR3 is TGTGCCAGCAGCTTAGAAGGGTTCGGCGAAACTTTCTTT.

The V and J genes are TRBV27 and TRBJ1-5, with TRBD1 matching 12 bases. This CDR3 spans 18 amino acids. Trimming took 4 bases from V and 2 from J; bases not matched to a gene: 9. The V gene's germline CDR1 is MNHEY and CDR2 SMNVEV (reference sequence). CDR3 protein: CASSSGQGAGAGNQPQHF. The CDR3 DNA is TGTGCCAGCAGTTCGGGACAGGGGGCTGGGGCGGGCAATCAGCCCCAGCATTTT.

The chain is built from TRBV27 and TRBJ2-7; D unclear. The V gene lost 3 bases and the J gene lost 4 bases, with 16 bases spanning the gap. Per the germline V gene, CDR1 is MNHEY and CDR2 is SMNVEV (reference sequence). This CDR3 has 15 amino acids. The CDR3 sequence: CASSFRPSARYEQYF. In DNA, the CDR3 is TGTGCCAGCAGTTTTCGCCCTAGTGCGAGATACGAGCAGTACTTC.

This sequence joins TRBV30 and TRBJ1-6; D ambiguous. With 2 bases removed from V and 9 bases from J, the gap between germline ends came to 8 bases. This CDR3 is built from 12 residues. CDR1 and CDR2 from the germline V gene are GTSNPN and SVGIG (reference sequence). CDR3 region: CAWSLPLSPLHF. CDR3 nucleotides: TGTGCCTGGAGTCTCCCACTTTCACCCCTCCACTTT.

The chain is built from TRBV29-1 and TRBJ2-5; tentative D call: TRBD2 (6 bases). This CDR3 is 11 amino acids long. Germline V gene data show CDR1 as SQVTM and CDR2 as ANQGSEA. The V end lost 7 bases, the J end lost 4 bases, and 10 bases lay between the germline ends. The CDR3 nucleotides are TGCAGCGCCGGGAGTGGAGAGACCCAGTACTTC. Translating gives CSAGSGETQYF.

This chain connects TRBV5-1 to TRBJ2-7; 8 bases agree with TRBD1. The V and J ends lost 2 bases and 5 bases, in that order; junction bases with no gene match: 9. Germline V gene sequence: CDR1 SGHRS, CDR2 YFSETQ. The CDR3 is made up of 15 amino acids. The CDR3 sequence: CASSFIDRGGDEQYF. DNA for the CDR3: TGCGCCAGCAGCTTCATTGACAGGGGAGGCGACGAGCAGTACTTC.

This sequence joins TRBV27 and TRBJ1-1; D remains unclear. The germline V gene encodes CDR1 MNHEY and CDR2 SMNVEV (reference sequence). This CDR3 has 14 residues. V lost 3 bases to trimming and J lost 0 bases, with 8 bases between them. The CDR3 region is CASSLSALNTEAFF. DNA of the CDR3: TGTGCCAGCAGTTTGTCGGCGTTGAACACTGAAGCTTTCTTT.

The chain employs TRBV7-2 and TRBJ2-1; 9 bases are shared with TRBD1. CDR3 length: 16 residues. V shed 5 bases, J shed 0 bases, and the junction held 5 bases outside the gene matches. Germline V gene lookup returns CDR1 SGHTA and CDR2 FQGNSA. As DNA, the CDR3 is TGTGCCAGCAGCCGAGGGACAGGGCGCTCCTACAATGAGCAGTTCTTC. Residues: CASSRGTGRSYNEQFF.

The chain links TRBV11-2 to TRBJ2-2, with 7 bases lining up with TRBD1. The germline CDR1 and CDR2 sequences are SGHAT and FQNNGV. J was trimmed by 7 bases and V by 5 bases; bases with no gene match: 7. The CDR3 runs to 14 residues. CDR3 in DNA: TGTGCCAGCAGCCTCGACAGGGCAAACGGGGAGCTGTTTTTT. Residues: CASSLDRANGELFF.

In DNA, the CDR3 is TGCGCCAGCAGCGCGCAGGGTTTCCCCGGGGAGCTGTTTTTT. This sequence encodes CASSAQGFPGELFF. The V call is TRBV5-1, the J call TRBJ2-2, with D perhaps TRBD1 (5 bases). V shed 4 bases and J shed 6 bases, with 13 bases lying between them. Germline V gives CDR1 SGHRS, CDR2 YFSETQ. This CDR3 region has 14 residues.

The chain links TRBV7-2 to TRBJ1-2, with 9 bases that match TRBD1. The CDR3 is 13 residues long. V shed 4 bases and J 5 bases; nucleotides not matched to a gene: 2. Germline V gene data show CDR1 as SGHTA and CDR2 as FQGNSA. CDR3 residues: CASSWTGDYGYTF. CDR3 DNA sequence: TGTGCCAGCAGCTGGACAGGGGATTATGGCTACACCTTC.

The chain links TRBV5-1 to TRBJ1-5; D is unresolved. Germline V gives CDR1 SGHRS, CDR2 YFSETQ. The V gene lost 0 bases and the J gene lost 4 bases, with 8 bases spanning the gap. The CDR3 consists of 14 residues. The CDR3, as DNA: TGCGCCAGCAGCTTGGGCAGCCTAAATCAGCCCCAGCATTTT. Encoded protein: CASSLGSLNQPQHF.

The chain couples TRBV2 to TRBJ1-1; D gene unclear. Trimming removed 5 bases at V and 6 bases at J, with 4 bases between. The CDR3 runs to 10 residues. Germline V gene sequence: CDR1 SNHLY, CDR2 FYNNEI. The DNA of the CDR3 is TGTGCCAGCAGTTGGCCTGAAGCTTTCTTT. The encoded protein is CASSWPEAFF.

This clone appeared many times. The chain combines TRBV4-3 with TRBJ1-2, with D maybe TRBD1 (5 bases). Germline loops: CDR1 LGHNA, CDR2 YSLEER. The CDR3 extends over 14 amino acids. V was pared by 4 bases and J by 4 bases, with 13 bases between. DNA for the CDR3: TGCGCCAGCAGCCGAGTAAGGGGTACCTATGGCTACACCTTC. This translates into CASSRVRGTYGYTF.

This chain joins TRBV7-2 and TRBJ2-1; possibly TRBD1 or TRBD2 for D (6 bases each). V lost 8 bases to trimming and J lost 8 bases, with 16 bases between them. CDR1 and CDR2 (germline): SGHTA, FQGNSA. The CDR3 length is 13 residues. The CDR3 sequence is CASSLGGADEQFF. CDR3 DNA: TGTGCCAGCTCCTTGGGGGGCGCGGATGAGCAGTTCTTC.

The chain recombines TRBV6-5 with TRBJ1-6; D unresolved. Germline V gene data show CDR1 as MNHEY and CDR2 as SVGAGI. This CDR3 contains 12 residues. Trimming took off 8 bases at V and 8 bases at J, with 10 bases between the two ends. CDR3 nucleotides: TGTGCCAGCTCAACAGCGGATTCACCCCTCCACTTT. Protein sequence: CASSTADSPLHF.

This clone has just a few counts. This sequence joins TRBV28 and TRBJ2-6; D possibly uses TRBD1 or TRBD2 (6 bases each). CDR3 length: 15 amino acids. The germline gives CDR1 MDHEN, CDR2 SYDVKM. V was cut by 5 bases and J by 2 bases, with 10 bases left in between. The CDR3 is CASSLGGAGANVLTF. The CDR3 region has the DNA TGTGCCAGCAGTCTCGGGGGCGCTGGGGCCAACGTCCTGACTTTC.

J is TRBJ1-1 and V is TRBV5-4, with TRBD1 as a possible D gene (6 bases). This CDR3 region has 15 residues. V was pared by 1 base and J by 3 bases, with 13 bases between. Germline V CDR1 and CDR2: SGHNT, YYREEE (reference sequence). The CDR3 DNA reads as TGTGCCAGCAGCTTGATAGGACAGAGGGACACTGAAGCTTTCTTT. Translating gives CASSLIGQRDTEAFF.

V is TRBV5-1 and J is TRBJ1-2, with D perhaps TRBD1 (6 bases). This CDR3 spans 15 amino acids. Germline CDR1 reads SGHRS; CDR2 reads YFSETQ. Trimming stripped 0 bases from V and 4 bases from J, with 13 bases between. CDR3 nucleotide sequence: TGCGCCAGCAGCTTGGCCATCGGCAGGGGCTATGGCTACACCTTC. It is translated as CASSLAIGRGYGYTF. The complete variable domain, with remaining parts taken from reference TRBV5-1 and TRBJ1-2, reads KAGVTQTPRYLIKTRGQQVTLSCSPISGHRSVSWYQQTPGQGLQFLFEYFSETQRNKGNFPGRFSGRQFSNSRSEMNVSTLELGDSALYLCASSLAIGRGYGYTFGSGTRLTVV.

This sequence joins TRBV7-9 and TRBJ1-2, with a tentative D call TRBD1 (5 bases). Trimming left V 5 bases short and J 5 bases short, with 18 bases between. The CDR3 spans 15 residues. In germline, CDR1 is SEHNR, CDR2 FQNEAQ (reference sequence). CDR3 sequence (DNA): TGTGCCAGCAGCCCTCCCGGATCAGGGACTTATGGCTACACCTTC. Translation: CASSPPGSGTYGYTF.

This clone was seen a handful of times. The chain employs TRBV13 and TRBJ2-5, with 12 bases fitting TRBD2. Germline lookup yields CDR1 PRHDT and CDR2 FYEKMQ (reference sequence). Unmatched junction bases numbered 8, after V lost 5 bases and J lost 4 bases. This CDR3 has 16 residues. Here the CDR3 DNA reads TGTGCCAGCAGCCGACCTACGGGACTAGCGGGAGAGACCCAGTACTTC. Protein sequence: CASSRPTGLAGETQYF.

This clone was seen more than once but under ten times. The genes are TRBV6-1 and TRBJ2-3; TRBD2 is a possible D gene (5 bases). This CDR3 is built from 15 residues. CDR1 is MNHNS, CDR2 SASEGT, per germline. Deletions cut 6 bases from V and 6 bases from J, with 19 bases between. The chain's CDR3 is CASRSTGSSEDTQYF. As DNA, the CDR3 is TGTGCCAGCAGGTCCACTGGGAGTTCGGAGGATACGCAGTATTTT.

CDR3 coding DNA: TGTGCCAGCAGTCAAGCGGGAGGGGCCTATACGCAGTATTTT. Its protein product is CASSQAGGAYTQYF. V usage is TRBV6-4 and J usage is TRBJ2-3; 10 bases fit TRBD2. The germline V gene has CDR1 MRHNA and CDR2 SNTAGT. V was clipped by 5 bases and J by 7 bases; unmatched bases: 6. This CDR3 region has 14 residues.

V and J are TRBV6-1 and TRBJ2-7, with D uncertain. Germline CDR1 is MNHNS and CDR2 is SASEGT. The CDR3 is 11 amino acids. CDR3 sequence (DNA): TGTGCGAGGACGAACTCCTACGAGCAGTACTTC. It yields the protein CARTNSYEQYF.

The table lists this clone with a few counts. CDR3 nucleotide sequence: TGCGCCAGCAGCTTGGAGGGAAGCTGGGGCTACACCTTC. Residues: CASSLEGSWGYTF. The chain employs TRBV5-1 and TRBJ1-2; D is ambiguous. Between the trimmed V and J ends, which lost 0 bases and 8 bases, there was a span of 11 bases. The CDR3 totals 13 residues. Germline CDR1 and CDR2: SGHRS and YFSETQ.